A selection of T cell receptor beta chains follows, all from one sample in a study of OX40 agonist ivuxolimab in advanced cancers. Produced via immunoSEQ multiplex PCR; TCRdb's table is partial and in-frame only. Seen here are tens of thousands of clones, less than 90% observed once, and the top ten hold roughly 0.5%. The sample in question was CD4+ or CD8+ T cells sorted from blood, obtained in a trial of the OX40 agonist ivuxolimab. The source of these receptors is an adult with an advanced solid tumor such as melanoma, head and neck, liver or kidney cancer. The CDR3 runs from the conserved cysteine through the conserved F or W.

>TRBV19|TRBJ2-5
CASSIAGETQYF
>TRBV15|TRBJ2-1
CATSRDPSGQAIYNEQFF
>TRBV4-3|TRBJ1-6
CASSHAGTAVNSPLHF
>TRBV19|TRBJ1-4
CASSPRQGANEKLFF
>TRBV19|TRBJ1-2
CASSIDGTYGYTF
>TRBV6-5|TRBJ1-1
CASSYRVGTEAFF
>TRBV5-1|TRBJ2-1
CASSLESRTSGVDEQFF
>TRBV19|TRBJ2-5
CASSTKTGPTTQYF
>TRBV6-1|TRBJ1-2
CASSGAYHYTF
>TRBV5-4|TRBJ2-4
CASSLPGQGANIQYF
>TRBV7-2|TRBJ2-1
CASSSHSGRASYNEQFF
>TRBV5-6|TRBJ2-1
CASSFRPYNEQFF
>TRBV25-1|TRBJ2-5
CASWRAGETQYF
>TRBV7-2|TRBJ2-1
CASLPHRTGVNEQFF
>TRBV6-1|TRBJ2-7
CASSAGTTRYEQYF
>TRBV2|TRBJ2-5
CASSLSGSETQYF
>TRBV7-2|TRBJ2-7
CASSSTVEQYF
>TRBV6-6|TRBJ1-1
CASSYGAQGFTEAFF
>TRBV6-1|TRBJ1-1
CASSPGRARKTEAFF
>TRBV23-1|TRBJ2-7
CASIQGPQGAYEQYF
>TRBV7-6|TRBJ2-7
CASSYTYEQYF
>TRBV11-2|TRBJ1-5
CASSFVRNSNQPQHF
>TRBV19|TRBJ2-7
CASLSGTTYEQYF
>TRBV11-2|TRBJ2-1
CASSTTGAGFQQFF
>TRBV7-9|TRBJ1-2
CASSEYGYTF
>TRBV6-4|TRBJ2-1
CASSDSTSGTNYNEQFF
>TRBV7-9|TRBJ2-5
CASRNQIAGGPETQYF
>TRBV6-5|TRBJ2-2
CASSYSGLRTGELFF
>TRBV5-8|TRBJ1-1
CASSLAAGERGEAFF
>TRBV13|TRBJ2-7
CASSLVRGSNYEQYF
>TRBV5-6|TRBJ1-2
CASSLGQTYGYTF
>TRBV2|TRBJ1-5
CASSRVTQPRHF
>TRBV21-1|TRBJ1-2
CASSWLDRSYGYTF
>TRBV5-4|TRBJ2-7
CASSSKRTGDEQYF
>TRBV2|TRBJ1-1
CASSLLGEAFF
>TRBV7-7|TRBJ2-1
CASSTDMGNEQFF
>TRBV6-1|TRBJ2-5
CATVPSGRKTQYF
>TRBV10-3|TRBJ1-5
CAISDTRLLSNQPQHF
>TRBV10-2|TRBJ1-2
CASSPPNYGYTF
>TRBV7-2|TRBJ2-3
CASSLALVDTQYF
>TRBV27|TRBJ1-1
CASSLQGGTEAFF
>TRBV6-6|TRBJ1-2
CASSSPGQYGYTF
>TRBV6-1|TRBJ2-1
CASRGGQERNNEQFF
>TRBV7-3|TRBJ2-1
CASSLRPPGPPSPTNEQFF
>TRBV30|TRBJ2-3
CAWSVIPPGARRGGTDTQYF
>TRBV19|TRBJ1-4
CASTQRRTNEKLFF
>TRBV7-9|TRBJ1-2
CASIKGTGTYGYTF